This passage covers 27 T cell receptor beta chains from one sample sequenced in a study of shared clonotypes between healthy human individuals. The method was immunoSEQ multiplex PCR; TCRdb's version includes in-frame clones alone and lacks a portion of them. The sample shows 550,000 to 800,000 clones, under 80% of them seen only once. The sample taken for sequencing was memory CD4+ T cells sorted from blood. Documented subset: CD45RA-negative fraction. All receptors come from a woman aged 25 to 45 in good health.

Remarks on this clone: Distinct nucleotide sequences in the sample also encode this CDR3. CDR3 in amino acids: CASSVGGVNQPQHF. CDR3 bases: TGTGCCAGCAGCGTAGGAGGGGTGAATCAGCCCCAGCATTTT. The chain has TRBV9 and TRBJ1-5; D is perhaps TRBD1 (5 bases). V was trimmed by 0 bases and J by 4 bases, leaving 8 bases between them. Germline V gene data show CDR1 as SGDLS and CDR2 as YYNGEE. The CDR3 sequence is 14 residues long.

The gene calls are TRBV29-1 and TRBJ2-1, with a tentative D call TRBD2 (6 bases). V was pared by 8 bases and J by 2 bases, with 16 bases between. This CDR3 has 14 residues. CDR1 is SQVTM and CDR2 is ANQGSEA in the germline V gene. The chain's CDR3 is CSFHPGLAYNEQFF. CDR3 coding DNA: TGCAGCTTCCATCCGGGACTGGCCTACAATGAGCAGTTCTTC.

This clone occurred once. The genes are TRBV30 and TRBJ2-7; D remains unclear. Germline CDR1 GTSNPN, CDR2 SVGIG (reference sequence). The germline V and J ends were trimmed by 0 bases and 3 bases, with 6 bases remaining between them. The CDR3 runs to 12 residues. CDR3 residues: CAWSVVRYEQYF. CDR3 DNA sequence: TGTGCCTGGAGTGTAGTGCGCTACGAGCAGTACTTC. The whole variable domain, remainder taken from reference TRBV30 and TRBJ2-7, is SQTIHQWPATLVQPVGSPLSLECTVEGTSNPNLYWYRQAAGRGLQLLFYSVGIGQISSEVPQNLSASRPQDRQFILSSKKLLLSDSGFYLCAWSVVRYEQYFGPGTRLTVT.

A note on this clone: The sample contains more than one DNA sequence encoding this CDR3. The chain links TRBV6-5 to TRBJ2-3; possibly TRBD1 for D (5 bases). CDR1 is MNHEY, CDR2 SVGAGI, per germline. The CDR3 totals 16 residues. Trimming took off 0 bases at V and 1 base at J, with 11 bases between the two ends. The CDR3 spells CASSYSNQGRTDTQYF. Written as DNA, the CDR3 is TGTGCCAGCAGTTACTCGAATCAGGGTCGCACAGATACGCAGTATTTT.

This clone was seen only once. The CDR3: CASSLTQPGQGMGEQYF. In nucleotides, the CDR3 is TGTGCCAGCTCACTAACGCAACCGGGACAGGGGATGGGGGAGCAGTACTTC. This rearrangement joins TRBV18 to TRBJ2-7, with 10 bases matching TRBD1. This CDR3 spans 17 amino acids. Per germline, CDR1 KGHSH and CDR2 LQKENI. The junction had 16 bases not matched to a gene; V was cut back by 4 bases and J by 7 bases.

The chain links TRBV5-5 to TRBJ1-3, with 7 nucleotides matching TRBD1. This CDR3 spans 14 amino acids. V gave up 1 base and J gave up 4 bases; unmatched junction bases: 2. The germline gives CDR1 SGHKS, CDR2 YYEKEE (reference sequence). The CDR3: CASSLTGEGNTIYF. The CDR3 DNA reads TGTGCCAGCAGCTTGACAGGGGAAGGAAACACCATATATTTT.

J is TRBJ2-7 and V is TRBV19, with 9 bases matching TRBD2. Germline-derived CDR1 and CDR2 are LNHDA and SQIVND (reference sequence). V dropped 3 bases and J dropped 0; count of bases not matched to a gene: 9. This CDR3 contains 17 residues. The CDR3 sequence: CASSISASGTFSYEQYF. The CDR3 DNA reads TGTGCCAGTAGTATTTCGGCTAGCGGGACATTCTCCTACGAGCAGTACTTC.

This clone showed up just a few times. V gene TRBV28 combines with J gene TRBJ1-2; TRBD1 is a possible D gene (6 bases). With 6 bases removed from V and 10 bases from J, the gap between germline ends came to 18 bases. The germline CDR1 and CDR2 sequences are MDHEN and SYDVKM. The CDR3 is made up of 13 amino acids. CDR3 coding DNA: TGTGCCAGCAGACCGGGACACTATGATCTCTACACCTTC. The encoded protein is CASRPGHYDLYTF.

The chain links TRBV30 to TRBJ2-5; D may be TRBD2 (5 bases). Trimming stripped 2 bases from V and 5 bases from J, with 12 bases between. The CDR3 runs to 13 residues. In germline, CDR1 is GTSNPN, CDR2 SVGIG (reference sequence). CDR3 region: CAWSLRTGETQYF. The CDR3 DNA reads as TGTGCCTGGAGTTTGCGGACTGGGGAGACCCAGTACTTC.

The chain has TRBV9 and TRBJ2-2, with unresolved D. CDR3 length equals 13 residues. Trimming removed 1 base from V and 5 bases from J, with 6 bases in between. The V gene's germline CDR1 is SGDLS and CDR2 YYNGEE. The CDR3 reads CASSVSGTGELFF. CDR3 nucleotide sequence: TGTGCCAGCAGCGTAAGTGGGACCGGGGAGCTGTTTTTT. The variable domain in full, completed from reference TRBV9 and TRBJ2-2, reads DSGVTQTPKHLITATGQRVTLRCSPRSGDLSVYWYQQSLDQGLQFLIQYYNGEERAKGNILERFSAQQFPDLHSELNLSSLELGDSALYFCASSVSGTGELFFGEGSRLTVL.

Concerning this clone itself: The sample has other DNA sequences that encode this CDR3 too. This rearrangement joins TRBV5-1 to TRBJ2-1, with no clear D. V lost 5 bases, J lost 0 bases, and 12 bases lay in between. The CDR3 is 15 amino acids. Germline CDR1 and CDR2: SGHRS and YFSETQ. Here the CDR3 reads CASSPDSSSYNEQFF. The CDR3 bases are TGCGCCAGCAGTCCCGACTCGAGCTCCTACAATGAGCAGTTCTTC. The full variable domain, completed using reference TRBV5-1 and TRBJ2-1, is KAGVTQTPRYLIKTRGQQVTLSCSPISGHRSVSWYQQTPGQGLQFLFEYFSETQRNKGNFPGRFSGRQFSNSRSEMNVSTLELGDSALYLCASSPDSSSYNEQFFGPGTRLTVL.

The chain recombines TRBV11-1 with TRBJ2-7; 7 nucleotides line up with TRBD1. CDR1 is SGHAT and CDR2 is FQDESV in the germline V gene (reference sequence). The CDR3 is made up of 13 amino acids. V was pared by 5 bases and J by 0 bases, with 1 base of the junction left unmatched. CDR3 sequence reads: CASSHRGSYEQYF. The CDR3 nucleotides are TGTGCCAGCAGCCACAGGGGCTCCTACGAGCAGTACTTC. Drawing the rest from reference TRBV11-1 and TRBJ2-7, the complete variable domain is EAEVAQSPRYKITEKSQAVAFWCDPISGHATLYWYRQILGQGPELLVQFQDESVVDDSQLPKDRFSAERLKGVDSTLKIQPAELGDSAMYLCASSHRGSYEQYFGPGTRLTVT.

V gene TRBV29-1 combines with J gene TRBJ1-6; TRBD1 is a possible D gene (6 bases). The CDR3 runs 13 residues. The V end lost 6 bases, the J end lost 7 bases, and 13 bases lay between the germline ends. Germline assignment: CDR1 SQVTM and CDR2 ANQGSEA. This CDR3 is CSVQGHPNSPLHF. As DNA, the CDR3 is TGCAGCGTACAGGGACATCCCAATTCACCCCTCCACTTT.

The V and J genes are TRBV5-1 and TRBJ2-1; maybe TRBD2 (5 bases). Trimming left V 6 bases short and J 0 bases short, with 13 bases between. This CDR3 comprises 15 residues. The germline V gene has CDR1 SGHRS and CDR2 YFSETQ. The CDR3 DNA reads TGCGCCAGCACCATGGACTCCAGCTCCTACAATGAGCAGTTCTTC. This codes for CASTMDSSSYNEQFF. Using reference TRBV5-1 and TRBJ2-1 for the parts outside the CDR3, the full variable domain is KAGVTQTPRYLIKTRGQQVTLSCSPISGHRSVSWYQQTPGQGLQFLFEYFSETQRNKGNFPGRFSGRQFSNSRSEMNVSTLELGDSALYLCASTMDSSSYNEQFFGPGTRLTVL.

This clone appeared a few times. The CDR3 reads CASSWGQGAVGGYTF. DNA of the CDR3: TGTGCCAGCAGCTGGGGACAGGGGGCGGTAGGAGGCTACACCTTC. This rearrangement joins TRBV11-2 to TRBJ1-2; 12 nucleotides match TRBD1. V lost 4 bases, J lost 8 bases, and 8 bases stayed unmatched. Germline-derived CDR1 and CDR2 are SGHAT and FQNNGV. CDR3 length: 15 amino acids.

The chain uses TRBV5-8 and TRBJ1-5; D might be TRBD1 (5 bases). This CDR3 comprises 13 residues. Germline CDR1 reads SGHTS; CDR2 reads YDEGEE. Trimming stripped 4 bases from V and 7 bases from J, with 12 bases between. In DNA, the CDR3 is TGTGCCAGCAGCGCAAGGAGGGGACAGCCCCAGCATTTT. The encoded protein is CASSARRGQPQHF.

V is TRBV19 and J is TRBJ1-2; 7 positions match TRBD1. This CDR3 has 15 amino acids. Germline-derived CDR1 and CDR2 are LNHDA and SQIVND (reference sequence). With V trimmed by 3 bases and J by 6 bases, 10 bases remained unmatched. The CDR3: CASSISDRVINGYTF. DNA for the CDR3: TGTGCCAGTAGTATCTCTGACAGGGTGATAAATGGCTACACCTTC.

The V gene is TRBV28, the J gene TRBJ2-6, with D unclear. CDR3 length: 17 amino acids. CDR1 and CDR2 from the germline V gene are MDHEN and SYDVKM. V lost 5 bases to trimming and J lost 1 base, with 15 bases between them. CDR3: CASSASLTRSGANVLTF. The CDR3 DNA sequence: TGTGCCAGCAGTGCCAGTCTAACCCGGTCTGGGGCCAACGTCCTGACTTTC.

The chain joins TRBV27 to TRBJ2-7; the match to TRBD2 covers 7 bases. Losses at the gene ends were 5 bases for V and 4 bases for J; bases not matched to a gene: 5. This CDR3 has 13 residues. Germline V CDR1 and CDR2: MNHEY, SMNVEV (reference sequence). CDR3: CASSKREGYEQYF. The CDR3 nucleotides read TGTGCCAGCAGTAAGAGGGAGGGATACGAGCAGTACTTC.

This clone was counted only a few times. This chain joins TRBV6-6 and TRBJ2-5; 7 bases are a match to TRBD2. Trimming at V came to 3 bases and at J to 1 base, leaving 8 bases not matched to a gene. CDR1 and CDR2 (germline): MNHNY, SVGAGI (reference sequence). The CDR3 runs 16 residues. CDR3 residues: CASSYPGGGTQETQYF. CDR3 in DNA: TGTGCCAGCAGTTATCCGGGAGGAGGGACCCAAGAGACCCAGTACTTC.

The CDR3 coding sequence is TGTGCCAGCAGCCAAAGCCTTCCCACTGAAGCTTTCTTT. Residues: CASSQSLPTEAFF. This chain connects TRBV14 to TRBJ1-1; D ambiguous. The CDR3 is made up of 13 amino acids. The germline V gene encodes CDR1 SGHDN and CDR2 FVKESK. Trimming took 2 bases from V and 4 from J, leaving 8 bases between them.

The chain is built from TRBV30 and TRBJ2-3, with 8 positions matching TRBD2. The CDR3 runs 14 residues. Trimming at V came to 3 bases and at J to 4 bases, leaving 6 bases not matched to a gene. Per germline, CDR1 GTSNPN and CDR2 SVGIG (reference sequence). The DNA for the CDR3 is TGTGCCTGGAGAGACGGGGGGGTGGCAGATACGCAGTATTTT. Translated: CAWRDGGVADTQYF.

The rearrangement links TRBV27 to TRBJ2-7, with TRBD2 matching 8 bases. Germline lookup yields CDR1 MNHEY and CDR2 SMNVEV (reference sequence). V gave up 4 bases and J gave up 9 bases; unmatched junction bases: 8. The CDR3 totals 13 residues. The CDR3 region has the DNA TGTGCCAGCAGTTCCCTTTTCGGGGGGGGGCAGTACTTC. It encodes CASSSLFGGGQYF.

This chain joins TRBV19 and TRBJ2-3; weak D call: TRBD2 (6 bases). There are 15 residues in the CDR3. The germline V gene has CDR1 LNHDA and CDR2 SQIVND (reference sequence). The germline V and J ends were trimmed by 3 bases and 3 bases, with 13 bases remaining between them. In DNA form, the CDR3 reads TGTGCCAGTAGTATGTGGAGCGGGTCAACAGATACGCAGTATTTT. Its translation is CASSMWSGSTDTQYF.

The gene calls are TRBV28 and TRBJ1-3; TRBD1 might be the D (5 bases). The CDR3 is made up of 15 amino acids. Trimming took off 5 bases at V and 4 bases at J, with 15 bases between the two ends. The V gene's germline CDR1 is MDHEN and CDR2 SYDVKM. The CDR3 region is CASSESGHRGNTIYF. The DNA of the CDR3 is TGTGCCAGCAGTGAGAGCGGACACAGGGGAAACACCATATATTTT.

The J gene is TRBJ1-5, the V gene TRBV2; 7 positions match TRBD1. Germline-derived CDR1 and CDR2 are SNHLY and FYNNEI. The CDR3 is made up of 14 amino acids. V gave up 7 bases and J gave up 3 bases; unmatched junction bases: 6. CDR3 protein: CASIAQGDNQPQHF. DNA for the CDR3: TGTGCCAGCATCGCTCAGGGGGACAATCAGCCCCAGCATTTT. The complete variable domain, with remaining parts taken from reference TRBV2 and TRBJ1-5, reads EPEVTQTPSHQVTQMGQEVILRCVPISNHLYFYWYRQILGQKVEFLVSFYNNEISEKSEIFDDQFSVERPDGSNFTLKIRSTKLEDSAMYFCASIAQGDNQPQHFGDGTRLSIL.

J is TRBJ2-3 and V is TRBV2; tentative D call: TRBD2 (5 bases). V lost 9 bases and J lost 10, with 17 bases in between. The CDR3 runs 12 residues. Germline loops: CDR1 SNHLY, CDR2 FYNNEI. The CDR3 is CASRGDPLAQYF. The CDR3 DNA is TGTGCCAGTCGGGGAGACCCCCTGGCGCAGTATTTT.